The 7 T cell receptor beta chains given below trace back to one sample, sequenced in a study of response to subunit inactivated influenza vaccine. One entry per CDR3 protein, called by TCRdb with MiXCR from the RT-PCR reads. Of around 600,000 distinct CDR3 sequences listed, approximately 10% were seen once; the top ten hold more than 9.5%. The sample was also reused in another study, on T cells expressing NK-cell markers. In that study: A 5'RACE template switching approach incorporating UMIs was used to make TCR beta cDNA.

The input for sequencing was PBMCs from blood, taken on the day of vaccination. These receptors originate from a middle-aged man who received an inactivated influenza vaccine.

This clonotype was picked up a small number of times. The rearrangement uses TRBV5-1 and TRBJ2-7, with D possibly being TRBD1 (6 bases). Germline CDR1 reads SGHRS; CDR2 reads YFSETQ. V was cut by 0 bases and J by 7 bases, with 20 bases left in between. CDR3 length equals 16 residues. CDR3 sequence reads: CASSLATGHPVGEQYF. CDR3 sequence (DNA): TGCGCCAGCAGCTTGGCCACGGGACACCCCGTTGGGGAGCAGTACTTC.

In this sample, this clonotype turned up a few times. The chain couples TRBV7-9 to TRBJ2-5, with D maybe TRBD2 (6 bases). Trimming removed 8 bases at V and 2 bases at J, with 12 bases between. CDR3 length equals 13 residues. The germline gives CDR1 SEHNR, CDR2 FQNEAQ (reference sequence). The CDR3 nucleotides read TGTGCCAGCGTCCTTGCGGGACAAGAGACCCAGTACTTC. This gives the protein CASVLAGQETQYF.

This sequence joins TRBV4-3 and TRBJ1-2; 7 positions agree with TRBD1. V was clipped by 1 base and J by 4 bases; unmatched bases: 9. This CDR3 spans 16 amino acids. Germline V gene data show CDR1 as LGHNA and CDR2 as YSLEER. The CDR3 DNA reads TGCGCCAGCAGCCAAGGGGCGACAGGGCTTATCTATGGCTACACCTTC. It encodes CASSQGATGLIYGYTF.

Written as DNA, the CDR3 is TGTGCCTGGAGTGTAACGCCAGCGGATACGCAGTATTTT. Translation gives CAWSVTPADTQYF. The rearrangement links TRBV30 to TRBJ2-3; D call uncertain. This CDR3 contains 13 residues. CDR1 and CDR2 (germline): GTSNPN, SVGIG (reference sequence). With 0 bases removed from V and 6 bases from J, the gap between germline ends came to 10 bases.

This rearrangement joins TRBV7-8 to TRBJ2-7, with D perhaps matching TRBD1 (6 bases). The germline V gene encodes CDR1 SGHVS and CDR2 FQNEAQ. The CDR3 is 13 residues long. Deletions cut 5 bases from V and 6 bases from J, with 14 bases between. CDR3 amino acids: CASSTNRDREQYF. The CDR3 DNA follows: TGTGCCAGCAGCACTAACAGGGACCGCGAGCAGTACTTC. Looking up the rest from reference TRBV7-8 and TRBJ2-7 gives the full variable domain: GAGVSQSPRYKVAKRGQDVALRCDPISGHVSLFWYQQALGQGPEFLTYFQNEAQLDKSGLPSDRFFAERPEGSVSTLKIQRTQQEDSAVYLCASSTNRDREQYFGPGTRLTVT.

The CDR3 here is CASSRLGGTEAFF. CDR3 bases: TGTGCCAGCAGCCGCTTGGGGGGCACTGAAGCTTTCTTT. The gene calls are TRBV12-3 or TRBV12-4 and TRBJ1-1; weak D call: TRBD1 (5 bases). V was cut by 6 bases and J by 4 bases, with 12 bases left in between. This CDR3 region has 13 residues.

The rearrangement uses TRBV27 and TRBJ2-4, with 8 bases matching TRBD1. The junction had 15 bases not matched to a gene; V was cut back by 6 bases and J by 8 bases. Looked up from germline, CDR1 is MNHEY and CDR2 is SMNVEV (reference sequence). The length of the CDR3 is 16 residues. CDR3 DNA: TGTGCCAGCAGAGGTCCTACAGGGGGTTATTGGGACATTCAGTACTTC. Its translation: CASRGPTGGYWDIQYF.